Sequencing of this TCR beta chain was carried out in a study of blood T cell repertoires in COVID-19 (dated by TCRdb to the early 2020s). Study-wide context: The collaborator samples originated in the United States, Italy and Spain and spanned the acute and convalescent phases of COVID-19. The repertoires were released in a freely available public database meant as a resource for research on the immune response to SARS-CoV-2. Deeply sampled blood TCRbeta repertoires from subjects exposed to, actively infected with, or recovered from COVID-19 were included in the dataset. The samples were drawn from the first 160 participants of the ongoing ImmuneRACE study and from more than 1,000 subjects provided by 6 global collaborators. The material from the prospective study consisted of cDNA or gDNA derived from T cells, B-cell-depleted T cells, or PBMCs. Where HLA class I and class II types were available, the types were taken from metadata supplied by the sample provider, not from assay-based typing. Nearly every sample came with metadata listing a de-identified subject ID, COVID-19 status, age in years and sex.

What the study reported, not specific to this receptor: Clinical and demographic metadata were provided uncurated, with the amount varying by source and participant.

The CDR3 holds 15 amino acids from the cysteine to the phenylalanine. The only DNA kept is the CDR3, 45 bases in frame from the first base. The junction shows trimming of 4 bases on V and 8 bases on J, and the gene matches do not reach 7 bases of it. CDR1 is given as LGHDT and CDR2 as YNNKEL, both from the germline V gene (reference sequence). TCRbeta CDR3 regions were amplified from genomic DNA by means of the immunoSEQ Assay, a bias-controlled multiplex PCR. From the authors' description of their analysis: Nucleated cell counts per sample were estimated from amplification of reference gene primers within the assay. To quantify the absolute abundance of each unique TCRbeta CDR3 rearrangement, sequence reads were collapsed and filtered. For each sample, productive Simpson clonality was calculated as the square root of Simpson's diversity index across productive rearrangements. TCRdb's version of the immuneACCESS table is confined to in-frame rearrangements and falls short of the full clone set. An unresolved V gene accounts for under half of the shortfall where checked; the remainder is of unknown origin. The DNA was the basis for D and trimming; V, J and clone size are from that table. In all, the sample holds tens of thousands of clones, and 65% to 80% of those were seen once. The ten largest clones take up around 27% of the sample.

This clone was recorded only once. The target of this receptor is not known. Base qualities are not at hand, and no much larger clone is one base apart. The collaborating institutions used their own protocols to collect whole blood in K2EDTA tubes. For TCRbeta analysis, collaborator samples were shipped as frozen whole blood, as isolated PBMCs, or as DNA extracted from either sample type. The clonotype originates from a man aged 55-75 years with active or convalescent COVID-19. The chain joins TRBV3-1 (or the pseudogene TRBV3-2) to TRBJ1-4; TRBD1 lines up with 10 middle nucleotides. The sample consisted of peripheral blood. The nucleotides are TGTGCCAGCAGCCCGACCGGGACAGGGGCCGAAAAACTGTTTTTT. Translated, it gives CASSPTGTGAEKLFF.